Sequencing of this T cell receptor (beta chain) was carried out in a study of T cell responses to AZD1222 COVID-19 vaccine. Study results and limitations: As reported, nearly half of all spike-specific TCRs target variant regions that are unmutated.

The CDR3 is 18 amino acids. V lost 3 bases, J lost 7 bases, and 22 bases lay in between. Germline CDR1 KGHSH, CDR2 LQKENI. With respect to this clone: What it recognizes is unknown.

Repertoires were generated with immunoSEQ multiplex PCR, while TCRdb's copy carries only in-frame clones and drops some. The sample carries approximately 92,000 clones, approximately 91% recorded once. This sample comprised peripheral blood, obtained on day 0 of AZD1222 vaccination. The receptor comes from an adult in good health. The chain recombines TRBV18 with TRBJ1-6; maybe TRBD1 (6 bases). This CDR3 reads CASSPNPSQGTLNSPLHF. The CDR3 DNA sequence: TGTGCCAGCTCACCTAACCCCTCTCAGGGGACCCTAAATTCACCCCTCCACTTT.